Presented here are 32 T cell receptor beta chains from one specimen sequenced in a study of shared clonotypes between healthy human individuals. Libraries were prepared by immunoSEQ multiplex PCR; TCRdb keeps only in-frame clonotypes and omits some of them. The table shows more than 2,000,000 clones, with approximately 93% occurring only once. Sequenced material: naive CD4+ T cells from PBMCs. Subset: CD45RA+ positively selected. The receptors originated from a man in his late teens or twenties in good health. Some clones in this sample may be carry-over from other donors' samples.

Only one count was recorded for this clone. This chain connects TRBV6-5 to TRBJ2-7; 9 nucleotides align to TRBD2. The germline CDR1 and CDR2 sequences are MNHEY and SVGAGI. Trimming took 6 bases from V and 2 from J; bases not matched to a gene: 5. The CDR3 runs 14 residues. Here the CDR3 reads CASRPSGGTYEQYF. For the CDR3, the DNA is TGTGCCAGCAGACCCAGCGGGGGGACCTACGAGCAGTACTTC.

The chain joins TRBV7-3 to TRBJ2-1, with a weak D call TRBD2 (6 bases). This CDR3 region has 15 residues. Between the trimmed V and J ends, which lost 3 bases and 6 bases, there was a span of 15 bases. Germline loops: CDR1 SGHTA, CDR2 FQGTGA. This CDR3 reads CASSFTRGTLNEQFF. CDR3 coding DNA: TGTGCCAGCAGCTTTACCCGCGGGACCCTCAATGAGCAGTTCTTC.

The chain couples TRBV5-1 to TRBJ2-1; 7 bases agree with TRBD1. CDR1 SGHRS and CDR2 YFSETQ come from the germline V gene. Trimming took 0 bases from V and 8 from J; bases not matched to a gene: 8. The CDR3 runs to 15 residues. DNA for the CDR3: TGCGCCAGCAGCTTGGGACAGGGTGAATCTGATGAGCAGTTCTTC. This gives the protein CASSLGQGESDEQFF.

V usage is TRBV6-1 and J usage is TRBJ2-4; D gene ambiguous. The V gene lost 4 bases and the J gene lost 0 bases, with 10 bases spanning the gap. Looked up from germline, CDR1 is MNHNS and CDR2 is SASEGT. CDR3 size: 15 residues. The CDR3 reads CASSVRPLAKNIQYF. The CDR3 nucleotides read TGTGCCAGCAGTGTCCGGCCCCTAGCCAAAAACATTCAGTACTTC.

The rearrangement links TRBV19 to TRBJ1-5; D ambiguous. CDR3 size: 14 residues. Trimming removed 6 bases from V and 3 bases from J, with 12 bases in between. CDR1 LNHDA and CDR2 SQIVND come from the germline V gene (reference sequence). In DNA form, the CDR3 reads TGTGCCAGTAGGGTGGGAGGAATCAATCAGCCCCAGCATTTT. Its translation is CASRVGGINQPQHF.

V usage is TRBV11-2 and J usage is TRBJ2-1; 9 nucleotides agree with TRBD2. The CDR3 spans 15 residues. After removal of 1 base from V and 6 bases from J, the junction contained 4 bases not matched to a gene. Germline CDR1 SGHAT, CDR2 FQNNGV. CDR3 DNA: TGTGCCAGCAGCTTAGGTCTAGCGGGGAGCAATGAGCAGTTCTTC. It is translated as CASSLGLAGSNEQFF.

With regard to this clone: Other DNA sequences in this sample translate to the same CDR3. The gene calls are TRBV7-2 and TRBJ1-5; a possible D gene is TRBD1 (6 bases). This CDR3 has 14 residues. With 1 base removed from V and 7 bases from J, the gap between germline ends came to 11 bases. CDR1 SGHTA and CDR2 FQGNSA come from the germline V gene. This CDR3 reads CASSLVQGGQPQHF. The CDR3 DNA is TGTGCCAGCAGCTTAGTACAGGGTGGACAGCCCCAGCATTTT. Full variable domain (outside the CDR3, taken from reference TRBV7-2 and TRBJ1-5): GAGVSQSPSNKVTEKGKDVELRCDPISGHTALYWYRQSLGQGLEFLIYFQGNSAPDKSGLPSDRFSAERTGGSVSTLTIQRTQQEDSAVYLCASSLVQGGQPQHFGDGTRLSIL.

V and J are TRBV29-1 and TRBJ1-1; 7 bases line up with TRBD1. The CDR3 covers 12 residues. The V gene's germline CDR1 is SQVTM and CDR2 ANQGSEA. V shed 7 bases and J 5 bases; nucleotides not matched to a gene: 7. This chain's CDR3 is CSGGQEGTEAFF. CDR3 coding DNA: TGCAGCGGAGGACAGGAGGGAACTGAAGCTTTCTTT.

The chain couples TRBV11-2 to TRBJ2-7, with TRBD2 identical over 9 bases. This CDR3 is 15 amino acids long. J gave up 2 bases and V 5 bases, and 7 bases lay outside the gene matches. Germline V lookup: CDR1 SGHAT, CDR2 FQNNGV. This CDR3 reads CASSPVAGATYEQYF. Here the CDR3 DNA reads TGTGCCAGCAGCCCCGTAGCGGGAGCCACCTACGAGCAGTACTTC. Full variable domain (rest looked up from reference TRBV11-2 and TRBJ2-7): EAGVAQSPRYKIIEKRQSVAFWCNPISGHATLYWYQQILGQGPKLLIQFQNNGVVDDSQLPKDRFSAERLKGVDSTLKIQPAKLEDSAVYLCASSPVAGATYEQYFGPGTRLTVT.

This chain uses TRBV6-1 with TRBJ1-1, with D possibly matching TRBD1 (6 bases). The length of the CDR3 is 17 residues. Trimming left V 3 bases short and J 3 bases short, with 20 bases between. From germline, CDR1 is MNHNS and CDR2 SASEGT. For the CDR3, the DNA is TGTGCCAGCAGTGATTTATTGGGGGCGAATGCGGACACTGAAGCTTTCTTT. Translated, it gives CASSDLLGANADTEAFF.

On this clone itself: The same CDR3 arises from other DNA sequences in this sample as well. V usage is TRBV27 and J usage is TRBJ1-5; D uncertain. V lost 2 bases and J lost 2, with 7 bases in between. This CDR3 spans 14 amino acids. The germline gives CDR1 MNHEY, CDR2 SMNVEV (reference sequence). CDR3 loop: CASSLTGGNQPQHF. For the CDR3, the DNA is TGTGCCAGCAGTTTAACGGGCGGCAATCAGCCCCAGCATTTT.

On this clone itself: This same CDR3 is encoded by further DNA sequences in the sample. For the CDR3, the DNA is TGTGCCAGCAGCTCACCATCCGGAGGGGGAAACACCATATATTTT. It specifies CASSSPSGGGNTIYF. This chain joins TRBV28 and TRBJ1-3; D uncertain. Deletions cut 6 bases from V and 4 bases from J, with 16 bases between. The CDR3 spans 15 residues. Germline CDR1 and CDR2: MDHEN and SYDVKM.

The gene calls are TRBV9 and TRBJ2-1; TRBD2 matches at 10 bases. J was trimmed by 9 bases and V by 3 bases; bases with no gene match: 9. Germline V gives CDR1 SGDLS, CDR2 YYNGEE. The length of the CDR3 is 15 residues. CDR3 coding DNA: TGTGCCAGCAGCGAAGGACTAGCGGCAGGTCTTGAGCAGTTCTTC. Amino acids: CASSEGLAAGLEQFF.

About this clone: The same CDR3 can be traced to other DNA sequences in this sample. The chain uses TRBV28 and TRBJ2-3, with 11 bases lining up with TRBD2. The CDR3 contains 16 residues. V gave up 2 bases and J gave up 4 bases; unmatched junction bases: 5. CDR1 and CDR2 from the germline V gene are MDHEN and SYDVKM. As DNA, the CDR3 is TGTGCCAGCAGTTTAGGGCTAGCGGGAGGAGCAGATACGCAGTATTTT. Protein product: CASSLGLAGGADTQYF.

The CDR3 loop reads CASRGRDSHSYNEQFF. The CDR3 DNA follows: TGTGCCAGCAGGGGACGGGACAGTCACTCCTACAATGAGCAGTTCTTC. The rearrangement uses TRBV28 and TRBJ2-1, with TRBD1 matching over 7 bases. The CDR3 spans 16 residues. CDR1 is MDHEN, CDR2 SYDVKM, per germline. V dropped 6 bases and J dropped 0; count of bases not matched to a gene: 8.

The V and J genes are TRBV5-1 and TRBJ2-1, with D unclear. V shed 0 bases and J shed 2 bases, with 15 bases lying between them. The CDR3 runs 17 residues. Looked up from germline, CDR1 is SGHRS and CDR2 is YFSETQ. The CDR3 region is CASSLGVSVTAYNEQFF. Written as DNA, the CDR3 is TGCGCCAGCAGCTTGGGGGTTTCTGTGACGGCCTACAATGAGCAGTTCTTC.

V usage is TRBV5-6 and J usage is TRBJ1-5; D remains unclear. The CDR3 runs 15 residues. Trimming took off 0 bases at V and 7 bases at J, with 14 bases between the two ends. Germline loops: CDR1 SGHDT, CDR2 YYEEEE. Written as DNA, the CDR3 is TGTGCCAGCAGCTTGGCAGGCAGGATGGGCCAGCCCCAGCATTTT. It encodes CASSLAGRMGQPQHF. Drawing the rest from reference TRBV5-6 and TRBJ1-5, the complete variable domain is DAGVTQSPTHLIKTRGQQVTLRCSPKSGHDTVSWYQQALGQGPQFIFQYYEEEERQRGNFPDRFSGHQFPNYSSELNVNALLLGDSALYLCASSLAGRMGQPQHFGDGTRLSIL.

A word on this clone: The same CDR3 arises from other DNA sequences in this sample as well. The CDR3: CASSPRQDYGYTF. In DNA, the CDR3 is TGTGCCAGCTCACCTCGACAGGACTATGGCTACACCTTC. The gene calls are TRBV18 and TRBJ1-2; D is perhaps TRBD1 (6 bases). The CDR3 covers 13 residues. The V end was cut by 3 bases, the J end by 3 bases, with 8 bases between. Germline-derived CDR1 and CDR2 are KGHSH and LQKENI.

The chain links TRBV28 to TRBJ2-6; D gene uncertain. This CDR3 is 16 amino acids long. Germline V lookup: CDR1 MDHEN, CDR2 SYDVKM. With 6 bases removed from V and 1 base from J, the gap between germline ends came to 13 bases. The CDR3 DNA reads TGTGCCAGCAGCCGGAGAGGACCTTCTGGGGCCAACGTCCTGACTTTC. Amino acids: CASSRRGPSGANVLTF.

CDR3 protein: CASSVQGAETQYF. The CDR3 region has the DNA TGTGCCAGCAGCGTACAGGGGGCTGAGACCCAGTACTTC. This chain joins TRBV9 and TRBJ2-5; 8 bases map to TRBD1. Germline CDR1 SGDLS, CDR2 YYNGEE. The CDR3 is 13 residues long. The trim removed 1 base at V and 5 bases at J, leaving 1 base unmatched. Using reference TRBV9 and TRBJ2-5 for the parts outside the CDR3, the full variable domain is DSGVTQTPKHLITATGQRVTLRCSPRSGDLSVYWYQQSLDQGLQFLIQYYNGEERAKGNILERFSAQQFPDLHSELNLSSLELGDSALYFCASSVQGAETQYFGPGTRLLVL.

This clone was seen only once. The V call is TRBV11-2, the J call TRBJ1-2; D perhaps matches TRBD1 (5 bases). The CDR3 runs 17 residues. V lost 5 bases and J 7 bases, leaving 26 bases between the germline ends. The germline gives CDR1 SGHAT, CDR2 FQNNGV. CDR3 residues: CASSPVRGPVWGSGYTF. CDR3 DNA sequence: TGTGCCAGCAGCCCGGTCCGGGGCCCCGTTTGGGGAAGTGGCTACACCTTC.

The rearrangement uses TRBV6-4 and TRBJ1-2; D call uncertain. Germline V CDR1 and CDR2: MRHNA, SNTAGT. The CDR3 contains 13 residues. With 5 bases removed from V and 4 bases from J, the gap between germline ends came to 11 bases. Written as DNA, the CDR3 is TGTGCCAGCAGTTCCGGTCCCCTCTATGGCTACACCTTC. This sequence encodes CASSSGPLYGYTF.

The V gene is TRBV19, the J gene TRBJ2-3; D unclear. Trimming stripped 1 base from V and 6 bases from J, with 2 bases between. The germline V gene encodes CDR1 LNHDA and CDR2 SQIVND (reference sequence). This CDR3 region has 11 residues. CDR3 residues: CASSIVDTQYF. The CDR3 DNA follows: TGTGCCAGTAGTATAGTGGATACGCAGTATTTT. The variable domain in full, with the rest retrieved from reference TRBV19 and TRBJ2-3, is DGGITQSPKYLFRKEGQNVTLSCEQNLNHDAMYWYRQDPGQGLRLIYYSQIVNDFQKGDIAEGYSVSREKKESFPLTVTSAQKNPTAFYLCASSIVDTQYFGPGTRLTVL.

This clone was counted a single time. CDR3 sequence: CASSQAAGLNQPQHF. CDR3 coding DNA: TGTGCCAGCAGCCAGGCCGCAGGGCTTAATCAGCCCCAGCATTTT. The V gene is TRBV7-2, the J gene TRBJ1-5, with D tentatively TRBD1 (5 bases). CDR1 and CDR2 (germline): SGHTA, FQGNSA. The CDR3 runs to 15 residues. Trimming took 5 bases from V and 4 from J, leaving 15 bases between them.

The genes are TRBV9 and TRBJ1-1, with D perhaps TRBD1 (6 bases). The CDR3 extends over 16 amino acids. Deletions cut 4 bases from V and 0 bases from J, with 16 bases between. Germline CDR1 is SGDLS and CDR2 is YYNGEE. CDR3: CASSPIQGPLNTEAFF. CDR3 coding DNA: TGTGCCAGCAGCCCCATACAGGGCCCTTTGAACACTGAAGCTTTCTTT.

This chain links TRBV4-1 with TRBJ2-3; D may correspond to TRBD1 or TRBD2 (7 bases each). Germline CDR1 reads MGHRA; CDR2 reads YSYEKL. V gave up 1 base and J gave up 4 bases, with 21 bases separating them. This CDR3 is 18 amino acids long. Written as DNA, the CDR3 is TGCGCCAGCAGCCAAGCACGGTTCGGCAGGGGGGGTCCAGATACGCAGTATTTT. This codes for CASSQARFGRGGPDTQYF.

This clone appeared once. The V call is TRBV4-3, the J call TRBJ2-1; the match to TRBD2 covers 8 bases. The V segment lost 2 bases and the J segment 4 bases; nucleotides outside the gene matches: 13. The CDR3 contains 18 residues. The V gene's germline CDR1 is LGHNA and CDR2 YSLEER. The CDR3 region has the DNA TGCGCCAGCAGCCAAAGGCCCCCAGCGGGAGACCTATACAATGAGCAGTTCTTC. It yields the protein CASSQRPPAGDLYNEQFF.

This chain joins TRBV5-1 and TRBJ1-2, with no clear D. The CDR3 spans 15 residues. V dropped 3 bases and J dropped 2 bases, with 14 bases sitting between them. Germline CDR1 reads SGHRS; CDR2 reads YFSETQ. This CDR3 is CASSSRSGPNYGYTF. CDR3 bases: TGCGCCAGCAGCTCCCGGAGTGGGCCAAACTATGGCTACACCTTC.

This sequence joins TRBV18 and TRBJ2-7, with 7 positions matching TRBD1. The V gene end was trimmed by 1 base and the J gene end by 5 bases; junction bases not matched to a gene: 8. In germline, CDR1 is KGHSH, CDR2 LQKENI. The CDR3 sequence is 15 residues long. The CDR3, as DNA: TGTGCCAGCTCACCACTCCCGGGACAGTCCAACGAGCAGTACTTC. As protein: CASSPLPGQSNEQYF.

The rearrangement uses TRBV28 and TRBJ2-1; D is perhaps TRBD1 or TRBD2 (5 bases each). There are 12 residues in the CDR3. V lost 10 bases and J 7 bases, leaving 14 bases between the germline ends. Germline loops: CDR1 MDHEN, CDR2 SYDVKM. CDR3 residues: CATFLGGNEQFF. The CDR3 DNA sequence: TGTGCCACCTTCCTTGGGGGTAATGAGCAGTTCTTC.

The J gene is TRBJ2-5, the V gene TRBV28; unclear D gene. The length of the CDR3 is 13 residues. V was pared by 2 bases and J by 2 bases, with 6 bases between. Germline V lookup: CDR1 MDHEN, CDR2 SYDVKM. In DNA form, the CDR3 reads TGTGCCAGCAGTTTACAACAGCAAGAGACCCAGTACTTC. Translating it yields CASSLQQQETQYF.

This clone was picked up one time. The rearrangement joins TRBV28 to TRBJ1-5, with D uncertain. Germline V CDR1 and CDR2: MDHEN, SYDVKM. The CDR3 extends over 14 amino acids. Trimming pared 7 bases from V and 4 bases from J, leaving 14 bases between. The CDR3 region is CASIVRSRNQPQHF. CDR3 DNA: TGTGCCAGCATAGTTCGGAGTCGGAATCAGCCCCAGCATTTT.